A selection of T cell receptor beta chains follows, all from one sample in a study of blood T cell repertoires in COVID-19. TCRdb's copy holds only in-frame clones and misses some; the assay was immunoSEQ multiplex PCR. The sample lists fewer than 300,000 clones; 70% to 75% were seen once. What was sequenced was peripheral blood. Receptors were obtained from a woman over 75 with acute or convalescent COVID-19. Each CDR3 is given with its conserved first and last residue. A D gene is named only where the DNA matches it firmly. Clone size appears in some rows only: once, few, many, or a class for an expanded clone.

CDR3aa: CASSLSTRGTNEKLFF; CDR3nt: TGTGCCAGCAGCTTAAGCACGCGCGGAACTAATGAAAAACTGTTTTTT; j_gene: TRBJ1-4; abundance: few; v_gene: TRBV7-8; d_gene: -
CDR3aa: CASSQGSGNTIYF; CDR3nt: TGCGCCAGCAGCCAGGGTTCTGGAAACACCATATATTTT; j_gene: TRBJ1-3; abundance: once; v_gene: TRBV5-1; d_gene: -
CDR3aa: CASSTTTHEQYF; CDR3nt: TGTGCCAGCAGTACTACGACCCACGAGCAGTACTTC; j_gene: TRBJ2-7; abundance: few; v_gene: TRBV6-5; d_gene: -
CDR3aa: CASSGGQLSSYNSPLHF; CDR3nt: TGTGCCAGTAGTGGAGGACAGCTAAGCTCCTATAATTCACCCCTCCACTTT; j_gene: TRBJ1-6; abundance: -; v_gene: TRBV19; d_gene: -
CDR3aa: CASSTFGGSSYNEQFF; CDR3nt: TGTGCCAGTAGTACCTTCGGGGGGAGCTCCTACAATGAGCAGTTCTTC; j_gene: TRBJ2-1; abundance: -; v_gene: TRBV19; d_gene: TRBD2
CDR3aa: CASSLQGASYEQYF; CDR3nt: TGTGCCAGCAGCTTACAGGGGGCTTCCTACGAGCAGTACTTC; j_gene: TRBJ2-7; abundance: -; v_gene: TRBV7-2; d_gene: TRBD1
CDR3aa: CASSKSEVIPYEQYF; CDR3nt: TGTGCCAGCAGCAAGTCCGAGGTGATTCCCTACGAGCAGTACTTC; j_gene: TRBJ2-7; abundance: -; v_gene: TRBV21-1; d_gene: -
CDR3aa: CASSPSPAGQETQYF; CDR3nt: TGCGCCAGCAGCCCCTCCCCCGCGGGCCAAGAGACCCAGTACTTC; j_gene: TRBJ2-5; abundance: -; v_gene: TRBV5-1; d_gene: -
CDR3aa: CASSETGWGTQYF; CDR3nt: TGTGCCAGCAGTGAGACAGGGTGGGGTACGCAGTATTTT; j_gene: TRBJ2-3; abundance: -; v_gene: TRBV28; d_gene: TRBD1
CDR3aa: CASSSTGQSLREEKLFF; CDR3nt: TGTGCCAGCAGTAGTACGGGACAGAGCCTGAGGGAGGAAAAACTGTTTTTT; j_gene: TRBJ1-4; abundance: -; v_gene: TRBV5-8; d_gene: TRBD1
CDR3aa: CASSPTGGRQFF; CDR3nt: TGCGCCAGCAGCCCGACAGGGGGTCGGCAATTCTTC; j_gene: TRBJ2-1; abundance: many; v_gene: TRBV5-1; d_gene: TRBD1
CDR3aa: CASSLFLDMNTEAFF; CDR3nt: TGCGCCAGCAGCTTGTTTTTAGACATGAACACTGAAGCTTTCTTT; j_gene: TRBJ1-1; abundance: -; v_gene: TRBV5-1; d_gene: -
CDR3aa: CASSLTGSSYNEQFF; CDR3nt: TGTGCCAGCAGCTTAACGGGCAGCTCCTACAATGAGCAGTTCTTC; j_gene: TRBJ2-1; abundance: -; v_gene: TRBV7-3; d_gene: -
CDR3aa: CASSLGSSGGNTIYF; CDR3nt: TGCGCCAGCAGCTTGGGATCGAGCGGTGGAAACACCATATATTTT; j_gene: TRBJ1-3; abundance: -; v_gene: TRBV5-1; d_gene: -
CDR3aa: CAISGTGHHSYNEQFF; CDR3nt: TGTGCCATCAGTGGCACGGGACACCATTCCTACAATGAGCAGTTCTTC; j_gene: TRBJ2-1; abundance: -; v_gene: TRBV10-3; d_gene: -
CDR3aa: CASSIGGGLYQPQHF; CDR3nt: TGTGCCAGTAGTATTGGCGGGGGGCTGTATCAGCCCCAGCATTTT; j_gene: TRBJ1-5; abundance: -; v_gene: TRBV19; d_gene: -
CDR3aa: CASSLGTRFEKLFF; CDR3nt: TGTGCCAGCAGCCTCGGGACAAGGTTTGAAAAACTGTTTTTT; j_gene: TRBJ1-4; abundance: -; v_gene: TRBV3-1/TRBV3-2; d_gene: -
CDR3aa: CATADRVTGNTIYF; CDR3nt: TGTGCCACCGCGGACAGGGTAACCGGAAACACCATATATTTT; j_gene: TRBJ1-3; abundance: -; v_gene: TRBV6-5; d_gene: TRBD1
CDR3aa: CASSYGGTGSYNEQFF; CDR3nt: TGTGCCAGCAGTTACGGGGGGACAGGTTCCTACAATGAGCAGTTCTTC; j_gene: TRBJ2-1; abundance: -; v_gene: TRBV6-5; d_gene: TRBD1
CDR3aa: CASSHFRYYGYTF; CDR3nt: TGTGCCAGCAGCCACTTTCGGTACTATGGCTACACCTTC; j_gene: TRBJ1-2; abundance: -; v_gene: TRBV7-8; d_gene: -
CDR3aa: CASSSPGRGDGNTIYF; CDR3nt: TGTGCCAGCAGTTCCCCTGGCAGGGGTGACGGAAACACCATATATTTT; j_gene: TRBJ1-3; abundance: few; v_gene: TRBV6-6; d_gene: -
CDR3aa: CAWSLPEGWGSPLHF; CDR3nt: TGTGCCTGGAGTCTTCCGGAGGGCTGGGGTTCACCCCTCCACTTT; j_gene: TRBJ1-6; abundance: -; v_gene: TRBV30; d_gene: -
CDR3aa: CASTLDRRAEKLFF; CDR3nt: TGTGCCAGCACGTTAGACAGGCGGGCTGAAAAACTGTTTTTT; j_gene: TRBJ1-4; abundance: -; v_gene: TRBV6-5; d_gene: -
CDR3aa: CASSPRGSGGSGANVLTF; CDR3nt: TGTGCCAGCAGCCCCCGGGGTAGCGGGGGCTCTGGGGCCAACGTCCTGACTTTC; j_gene: TRBJ2-6; abundance: once; v_gene: TRBV13; d_gene: TRBD2
CDR3aa: CASSFDLETEAFF; CDR3nt: TGTGCCAGCAGCTTCGATTTGGAGACTGAAGCTTTCTTT; j_gene: TRBJ1-1; abundance: few; v_gene: TRBV7-2; d_gene: -
CDR3aa: CASSLAAGPGNTIYF; CDR3nt: TGCGCCAGCAGCTTGGCGGCAGGTCCTGGAAACACCATATATTTT; j_gene: TRBJ1-3; abundance: -; v_gene: TRBV5-1; d_gene: -
CDR3aa: CAIHRGFNYGYTF; CDR3nt: TGTGCCATCCACAGGGGGTTCAACTATGGCTACACCTTC; j_gene: TRBJ1-2; abundance: -; v_gene: TRBV28; d_gene: TRBD1
CDR3aa: CASSKTGTGFNSPLHF; CDR3nt: TGTGCCAGCAGCAAAACCGGGACAGGGTTTAATTCACCCCTCCACTTT; j_gene: TRBJ1-6; abundance: -; v_gene: TRBV2; d_gene: TRBD1